This T cell receptor (beta chain) was identified during a study of cytotoxic CD8 clonotypes in ibrutinib-treated CLL. Profiling relied on immunoSEQ multiplex PCR, and the TCRdb table lists in-frame clones only, not all of them. The table records roughly 24,000 clones, approximately 80% of them present only once. With 5 bases clipped from V and 6 bases from J, the junction kept 6 bases outside the gene matches. The V gene's germline CDR1 is MRHNA and CDR2 SNTAGT. CDR3 size: 15 residues. This chain joins TRBV6-4 and TRBJ2-1, with 11 bases matching TRBD2. The input for sequencing was PBMCs, taken before ibrutinib treatment. This TCR was sampled from a human donor with chronic lymphocytic leukemia. CDR3 sequence: CASSPLAGDRNEQFF. CDR3 DNA sequence: TGTGCCAGCAGTCCACTAGCGGGAGACCGCAATGAGCAGTTCTTC.